This is a list of T cell receptor beta chains from one sample in a study of CD8 T cells in ankylosing spondylitis. TCRdb re-called the 5' RACE reads through MiXCR, storing one row per CDR3 protein. The data show around 130,000 distinct CDR3 sequences, roughly a tenth seen once. Sequencing was carried out using blood, either unsorted or a sorted T cell fraction (not recorded which). These receptors were taken from a male donor with ankylosing spondylitis or in good health (not recorded which). CDR3s include the opening cysteine and the closing phenylalanine or tryptophan. The D gene is left open where the match is weak. Where a row states a size, it is once, few, many or the class of an expanded clone; other rows omit it.

CDR3aa | CDR3nt | j_gene | v_gene | abundance | d_gene
CSARDLGRNNEQFF | TGCAGTGCTAGAGATCTAGGCAGGAACAATGAGCAGTTCTTC | TRBJ2-1 | TRBV20-1 | . | .
CASSLAQGGYSPLHF | TGTGCCAGCAGCTTAGCACAGGGTGGTTATTCACCCCTCCACTTT | TRBJ1-6 | TRBV7-2 | few | .
CSAGDRGPYEQYF | TGCAGCGCGGGGGACAGGGGCCCCTACGAGCAGTACTTC | TRBJ2-7 | TRBV29-1 | many | TRBD1
CASSQEDRYQETQYF | TGTGCCAGCAGCCAGGAAGACAGGTACCAAGAGACCCAGTACTTC | TRBJ2-5 | TRBV3-1 | many | .
CASSLGWTSGRASYNEQFF | TGTGCCAGCAGCTTAGGGTGGACTAGCGGGAGGGCCTCCTACAATGAGCAGTTCTTC | TRBJ2-1 | TRBV11-1 | few | TRBD2
CASSENTGDPYEQYF | TGCGCCAGCAGCGAGAATACAGGGGATCCCTACGAGCAGTACTTC | TRBJ2-7 | TRBV5-1 | many | TRBD1
CSARWGTPNQPQHF | TGCAGTGCTAGGTGGGGGACACCCAATCAGCCCCAGCATTTT | TRBJ1-5 | TRBV20-1 | many | .
CASSLGPGLAEFANTGELFF | TGTGCCAGCAGCTTGGGCCCGGGACTAGCGGAGTTCGCGAACACCGGGGAGCTGTTTTTT | TRBJ2-2 | TRBV11-2 | few | TRBD2
CSARGHGYGYTF | TGCAGTGCTAGAGGCCACGGCTATGGCTACACCTTC | TRBJ1-2 | TRBV20-1 | many | .
CASSQKGTGLQETQYF | TGCGCCAGCAGCCAAAAAGGAACAGGGCTACAGGAGACCCAGTACTTC | TRBJ2-5 | TRBV4-1 | . | .
CASSLGKNIQYF | TGTGCCAGCAGTTTGGGGAAAAACATTCAGTACTTC | TRBJ2-4 | TRBV12-3/TRBV12-4 | many | .
CSVGGLVNTGELFF | TGCAGCGTTGGAGGTCTAGTTAACACCGGGGAGCTGTTTTTT | TRBJ2-2 | TRBV29-1 | many | .
CASSLALWASGRSSYEQYF | TGTGCCAGCAGCTTAGCGCTCTGGGCTAGCGGGAGGAGCTCCTACGAGCAGTACTTC | TRBJ2-7 | TRBV7-2 | few | TRBD2
CASSLTDEITGELFF | TGTGCCAGCAGCTTAACTGATGAAATCACCGGGGAGCTGTTTTTT | TRBJ2-2 | TRBV7-3 | many | .
CASSPSKEPTYYEQYF | TGCGCCAGCAGCCCATCCAAGGAACCAACTTATTACGAGCAGTACTTC | TRBJ2-7 | TRBV5-1 | many | .
CASSLGLATDTQYF | TGTGCCAGCAGCTTAGGCCTCGCCACAGATACGCAGTATTTT | TRBJ2-3 | TRBV7-8 | many | .
CSARGGLVKETQYF | TGCAGTGCTAGAGGTGGGCTAGTTAAAGAGACCCAGTACTTC | TRBJ2-5 | TRBV20-1 | many | .
CASDRDTYTEAFF | TGTGCCTCCGATAGGGACACCTACACTGAAGCTTTCTTT | TRBJ1-1 | TRBV12-3/TRBV12-4 | many | .
CASSEARFTGSTEAFF | TGTGCCAGCAGTGAAGCGCGCTTCACAGGGAGCACTGAAGCTTTCTTT | TRBJ1-1 | TRBV2 | many | .
CSAYGTYVTEKLFF | TGCAGTGCGTACGGGACTTACGTTACTGAAAAACTGTTTTTT | TRBJ1-4 | TRBV20-1 | many | .
CASSVRKSSGSYEQYF | TGTGCCAGCAGTGTTCGTAAGTCTAGCGGTTCCTACGAGCAGTACTTC | TRBJ2-7 | TRBV6-1 | many | TRBD2
CASTSDGGDNSPLHF | TGTGCCAGCACCTCGGACGGGGGGGATAATTCACCCCTCCACTTT | TRBJ1-6 | TRBV2 | . | .
CASSPGRSAEKLFF | TGTGCCAGCAGCCCCGGCAGGTCGGCTGAAAAACTGTTTTTT | TRBJ1-4 | TRBV3-1 | many | .
CASRSSGANVLTF | TGTGCCAGCAGGAGCTCTGGGGCCAACGTCCTGACTTTC | TRBJ2-6 | TRBV6-1 | . | .
CASSPRTDSQYF | TGTGCCAGCTCACCGAGAACAGATTCGCAGTATTTT | TRBJ2-3 | TRBV18 | . | .
CASSPKFQTTYEQYF | TGCGCCAGCAGCCCCAAGTTCCAGACTACTTACGAGCAGTACTTC | TRBJ2-7 | TRBV4-3 | . | .
CSARDQKYEQYF | TGCAGTGCTAGGGACCAGAAGTACGAGCAGTACTTC | TRBJ2-7 | TRBV20-1 | many | .
CASSQDSIDEQFF | TGTGCCAGCAGCCAGGACAGTATCGATGAGCAGTTCTTC | TRBJ2-1 | TRBV11-1 | . | .
CASSSTSLGGTQYF | TGTGCCAGCAGTTCAACTAGCCTGGGGGGGACCCAGTACTTC | TRBJ2-5 | TRBV7-2 | many | .
CASSWTGAPSSYNEQFF | TGTGCCAGCAGCTGGACTGGTGCGCCAAGCTCCTACAATGAGCAGTTCTTC | TRBJ2-1 | TRBV7-2 | . | .
CASSPRLSYEQYF | TGTGCCAGCAGCCCCCGTTTGTCCTACGAGCAGTACTTC | TRBJ2-7 | TRBV7-2 | many | .